Following are 26 T cell receptor beta chains from one sample sequenced in a study of post-analysis software for immune sequencing data (dated by TCRdb to between 2014 and 2016). Reading the label with the study, this specimen's time point is: second blood draw from one MS patient after hematopoietic stem cell transplantation. The library was produced with PCR. TCRdb records Illumina HiSeq 2500 as the sequencer. To reduce PCR and sequencing biases, unique molecular identifiers were built into the TCR beta cDNA libraries. The public sequencing data were trimmed at Q25 with fastp and processed into clonotypes with MiXCR by TCRdb, which kept only in-frame beta chains. Rows matching on CDR3 protein sequence are summarized as one entry with the most common DNA and genes. A total of roughly 150,000 distinct CDR3 sequences appear in this sample, about 36% of them only once. The ten largest account for over 25% of the sample.

Sequencing used blood, obtained after autologous hematopoietic stem cell transplantation. All receptors come from a girl between 10 and 17 years old with multiple sclerosis. Donor details come from another sample of the same person, matched by shared clones.

In its sample, this clonotype was seen a few times. This could be a read error, since a much larger clone is one nucleotide away. This chain joins TRBV20-1 and TRBJ2-7; D is possibly TRBD2 (6 bases). The V and J ends lost 4 bases and 10 bases respectively, with 26 bases between them. The CDR3 sequence is 15 residues long. Germline V lookup: CDR1 DFQATT, CDR2 SNEGSKA (reference sequence). Written as DNA, the CDR3 is TGCAGTGCTACCCGGGACTCGTCGACCTTAGAGGCCCAGTACTTC. Protein: CSATRDSSTLEAQYF.

A few counts support this clonotype. The chain joins TRBV4-3 to TRBJ2-7; the D is unclear. Trimming shortened V by 4 bases and J by 4 bases, and 11 bases separated the two germline ends. The CDR3 sequence is 13 residues long. Germline CDR1 and CDR2: LGHNA and YSLEER. CDR3 residues: CASSPSVGYEQYF. In DNA, the CDR3 is TGCGCCAGCAGCCCGTCAGTAGGATACGAGCAGTACTTC.

The V call is TRBV6-1, the J call TRBJ1-5; D is perhaps TRBD1 (6 bases). In germline, CDR1 is MNHNS, CDR2 SASEGT. The CDR3 contains 15 residues. The V end lost 2 bases, the J end lost 4 bases, and 12 bases lay between the germline ends. The CDR3 region has the DNA TGTGCCAGCAGTGAACTGGACAGACGTAATCAGCCCCAGCATTTT. Its protein product is CASSELDRRNQPQHF.

This chain uses TRBV28 with TRBJ2-7; the match to TRBD1 covers 8 bases. In germline, CDR1 is MDHEN, CDR2 SYDVKM. CDR3 length equals 15 residues. V shed 3 bases, J shed 4 bases, and the junction held 8 bases outside the gene matches. As DNA, the CDR3 is TGTGCCAGCAGTTTGGGCGGGACAGGAGATTACGAGCAGTACTTC. It is translated as CASSLGGTGDYEQYF.

This clonotype appeared a few times. The gene calls are TRBV29-1 and TRBJ1-4; 8 nucleotides agree with TRBD1. The ends lost 6 bases at V and 3 bases at J; junction bases unmatched: 3. The CDR3 consists of 13 residues. Germline V lookup: CDR1 SQVTM, CDR2 ANQGSEA. CDR3 coding DNA: TGCAGCGTAGGGACAGGCCCTAATGAAAAACTGTTTTTT. Its translation: CSVGTGPNEKLFF. Full variable domain (remainder filled in from reference TRBV29-1 and TRBJ1-4): SAVISQKPSRDICQRGTSLTIQCQVDSQVTMMFWYRQQPGQSLTLIATANQGSEATYESGFVIDKFPISRPNLTFSTLTVSNMSPEDSSIYLCSVGTGPNEKLFFGSGTQLSVL.

Only a few counts were recorded for this clonotype. The chain is built from TRBV20-1 and TRBJ2-1, with D possibly being TRBD1 (7 bases). V was cut by 6 bases and J by 3 bases, with 15 bases left in between. The CDR3 is 14 amino acids. Germline-derived CDR1 and CDR2 are DFQATT and SNEGSKA (reference sequence). Written as DNA, the CDR3 is TGCAGTGCCCAGGGGGACTGGGACTACAATGAGCAGTTCTTC. Amino acid sequence: CSAQGDWDYNEQFF.

This chain connects TRBV10-3 to TRBJ2-3, with 11 bases that match TRBD2. The CDR3 has 14 amino acids. Germline CDR1 and CDR2: ENHRY and SYGVKD. Trimming at V came to 3 bases and at J to 9 bases, leaving 5 bases not matched to a gene. CDR3 sequence: CAISELAGDTTQYF. DNA of the CDR3: TGTGCCATCAGTGAACTAGCGGGAGACACGACGCAGTATTTT.

This clonotype was counted ten times or more. The chain joins TRBV9 to TRBJ2-1; 8 positions match TRBD2. CDR3 length: 16 residues. Trimming cost V 3 bases and J 7 bases; bases outside gene matches: 12. Germline-derived CDR1 and CDR2 are SGDLS and YYNGEE. CDR3 sequence reads: CASSAGRLATGNEQFF. Written as DNA, the CDR3 is TGTGCCAGCAGCGCAGGCAGACTAGCGACGGGGAATGAGCAGTTCTTC.

This clonotype was recorded many times. J is TRBJ1-5 and V is TRBV27; maybe TRBD1 (6 bases). Germline V gene data show CDR1 as MNHEY and CDR2 as SMNVEV (reference sequence). This CDR3 contains 14 residues. The V and J ends lost 6 bases and 0 bases respectively, with 9 bases between them. The CDR3 bases are TGTGCCAGCAGCTGGGGGCCTAGCAATCAGCCCCAGCATTTT. It is translated as CASSWGPSNQPQHF.

The table lists this clonotype with a few counts. This chain connects TRBV29-1 to TRBJ2-5, with D possibly matching TRBD2 (6 bases). Near its end, the DNA agrees better with TRBJ2-7, so the J call may be wrong. CDR1 and CDR2 (germline): SQVTM, ANQGSEA. CDR3 length equals 12 residues. CDR3 nucleotides: TGCAGCGTTGAAGGGAGGGCGGGCGAGCAGTACTTC. It specifies CSVEGRAGEQYF.

The chain couples TRBV27 to TRBJ1-1; 7 bases are a match to TRBD1. Trimming took 5 bases from V and 4 from J; bases not matched to a gene: 13. The CDR3 length is 16 residues. The germline CDR1 and CDR2 sequences are MNHEY and SMNVEV (reference sequence). The CDR3 sequence: CASSPGPRGLSTEAFF. The CDR3 nucleotides are TGTGCCAGCAGTCCCGGACCGAGGGGGCTGAGCACTGAAGCTTTCTTT.

Regarding this clonotype: The junction departs from the called germline gene at one end, perhaps through a read error. The CDR3 bases are TGTGCCGCCAGTGATTTGGAGACAGGATATGGCTACACCTTC. It yields the protein CAASDLETGYGYTF. The V gene is TRBV24-1, the J gene TRBJ1-2, with D tentatively TRBD1 (6 bases). The CDR3 is 14 amino acids. Germline lookup yields CDR1 KGHDR and CDR2 SFDVKD.

This clonotype was seen ten or more times. CDR3 sequence: CASSGGLAASTEQYF. The CDR3 nucleotides are TGTGCCAGCAGCGGAGGACTAGCTGCTTCTACGGAGCAGTACTTC. This sequence joins TRBV7-2 and TRBJ2-7; 8 bases map to TRBD2. V was clipped by 5 bases and J by 7 bases; unmatched bases: 13. CDR1 SGHTA and CDR2 FQGNSA come from the germline V gene. The CDR3 is 15 amino acids.

This clonotype occurred once. Here the CDR3 reads CASSRGLAGDTDTQYF. For the CDR3, the DNA is TGTGCCAGCAGCCGCGGACTAGCGGGAGACACAGATACGCAGTATTTT. The V gene is TRBV11-3, the J gene TRBJ2-3, with 13 bases fitting TRBD2. Germline assignment: CDR1 SGHNT and CDR2 YENEEA. CDR3 length: 16 residues. The V and J ends lost 5 bases and 2 bases, in that order; junction bases with no gene match: 4.

This sequence joins TRBV6-2 or TRBV6-3 and TRBJ2-2, with 9 bases fitting TRBD1. The CDR3 extends over 15 amino acids. CDR1 is MNHEY, CDR2 SVGEGT, per germline. Trimming took 7 bases from V and 7 from J; bases not matched to a gene: 10. The DNA of the CDR3 is TGTGCCAGCAAAGTCGGGACAGGGTCTATCGGGGAGCTGTTTTTT. As protein: CASKVGTGSIGELFF.

The table lists this clonotype with a count of one. The V and J genes are TRBV9 and TRBJ2-7; TRBD1 might be the D (6 bases). Germline CDR1 is SGDLS and CDR2 is YYNGEE. V lost 0 bases and J 1 base, leaving 11 bases between the germline ends. The CDR3 sequence is 15 residues long. The CDR3, as DNA: TGTGCCAGCAGCGTAGGGGGTACAGGGTCCTACGAGCAGTACTTC. Translating gives CASSVGGTGSYEQYF.

This clonotype was detected only a few times. V and J are TRBV15 and TRBJ2-7; D possibly corresponds to TRBD2 (5 bases). CDR1 and CDR2 from the germline V gene are LNHNV and YYDKDF (reference sequence). The CDR3 spans 14 residues. The V and J ends lost 3 bases and 1 base respectively, with 10 bases between them. CDR3 residues: CATSSSGVSYEQYF. The CDR3 DNA reads as TGTGCCACCAGCAGCTCCGGGGTATCCTACGAGCAGTACTTC.

The J gene is TRBJ2-7, the V gene TRBV27; D possibly uses TRBD1 or TRBD2 (5 bases each). V lost 6 bases to trimming and J lost 1 base, with 7 bases between them. The CDR3 runs 12 residues. Germline-derived CDR1 and CDR2 are MNHEY and SMNVEV (reference sequence). CDR3 amino acids: CASRGPSYEQYF. Written as DNA, the CDR3 is TGTGCCAGCAGGGGACCATCCTACGAGCAGTACTTC.

There are a few counts of this clonotype. The chain is built from TRBV20-1 and TRBJ2-3; tentatively, D is TRBD1 or TRBD2 (5 bases each). V lost 6 bases, J lost 3 bases, and 19 bases lay in between. Germline V gene data show CDR1 as DFQATT and CDR2 as SNEGSKA (reference sequence). The CDR3 extends over 15 amino acids. This CDR3 is CSAPGDAHLTDTQYF. The DNA for the CDR3 is TGCAGTGCGCCCGGGGACGCTCATTTAACAGATACGCAGTATTTT.

This clonotype was found once. A much bigger clone sits one base away, suggesting this may be a read error. The chain couples TRBV6-5 to TRBJ2-1; D call uncertain. Germline V gene data show CDR1 as MNHEY and CDR2 as SVGAGI. The CDR3 is 13 residues long. V shed 4 bases and J shed 6 bases, with 10 bases lying between them. CDR3 residues: CASSCQNFNEQFF. DNA of the CDR3: TGTGCCAGCAGTTGCCAGAATTTCAATGAGCAGTTCTTC.

This clonotype has a count of ten or more. The chain combines TRBV4-1 with TRBJ2-5; no clear D. The length of the CDR3 is 14 residues. Germline loops: CDR1 MGHRA, CDR2 YSYEKL. V lost 3 bases and J lost 2, with 10 bases in between. The CDR3 spells CASSHGLVQETQYF. The CDR3 DNA follows: TGCGCCAGCAGCCACGGCCTAGTTCAAGAGACCCAGTACTTC.

The chain joins TRBV29-1 to TRBJ1-4, with TRBD1 as a possible D gene (5 bases). With 4 bases removed from V and 7 bases from J, the gap between germline ends came to 7 bases. This CDR3 contains 11 residues. CDR1 SQVTM and CDR2 ANQGSEA come from the germline V gene. CDR3 bases: TGCAGCGTTGCGCAGGGTGAAAAACTGTTTTTT. Translation: CSVAQGEKLFF.

This clonotype was seen only a few times. V and J are TRBV7-3 and TRBJ2-3, with 8 bases fitting TRBD2. This CDR3 contains 15 residues. CDR1 and CDR2 (germline): SGHTA, FQGTGA. Unmatched junction bases numbered 3, after V lost 4 bases and J lost 0 bases. CDR3 sequence (DNA): TGTGCCAGCAGCTCGCCGGGGGGGAGCACAGATACGCAGTATTTT. Residues: CASSSPGGSTDTQYF. Full variable domain (missing parts from reference TRBV7-3 and TRBJ2-3): GAGVSQTPSNKVTEKGKYVELRCDPISGHTALYWYRQSLGQGPEFLIYFQGTGAADDSGLPNDRFFAVRPEGSVSTLKIQRTERGDSAVYLCASSSPGGSTDTQYFGPGTRLTVL.

In the case of this clonotype: The CDR3 ends on some other residue instead of the conserved phenylalanine or tryptophan, so this is likely a read error. This chain uses TRBV11-2 with TRBJ2-1; D assignment may be TRBD1 or TRBD2 (5 bases each). CDR3 length: 15 amino acids. With 3 bases removed from V and 1 base from J, the gap between germline ends came to 10 bases. Germline loops: CDR1 SGHAT, CDR2 FQNNGV. The CDR3 DNA reads TGTGCCAGCAGCTTGAGATGGGGGTCCTACAATGAGCAGTTCTGC. This codes for CASSLRWGSYNEQFC.

The count of this clonotype is one. The J gene is TRBJ1-5, the V gene TRBV19; D is uncertain. Trimming pared 0 bases from V and 0 bases from J, leaving 12 bases between. The CDR3 covers 17 residues. Germline values: CDR1 LNHDA, CDR2 SQIVND (reference sequence). As DNA, the CDR3 is TGTGCCAGTAGTATAGATATACACGATTATAGCAATCAGCCCCAGCATTTT. This sequence encodes CASSIDIHDYSNQPQHF.

The chain carries TRBV7-6 and TRBJ2-1, with D perhaps matching TRBD2 (5 bases). Trimming cost V 0 bases and J 6 bases, with 12 bases left between them. In germline, CDR1 is SGHVS, CDR2 FNYEAQ. The CDR3 sequence is 15 residues long. The CDR3 DNA reads TGTGCCAGCAGCTTAGCGGGAGCTGGGTTCAATGAGCAGTTCTTC. The encoded protein is CASSLAGAGFNEQFF.